This TCR beta chain is from a study of cytomegalovirus exposure and HLA in healthy donors. PCR was performed using 60 Vbeta and 13 Jbeta primers. The protocol was immunoSEQ multiplex PCR, while the TCRdb copy is restricted to in-frame clones and leaves out a portion. The sample consists of approximately 130,000 clones, around 81% of them appearing once. Nominal health characterized the donors when sampled, though unrecorded immune exposures were likely. Study-wide results and caveats: The sole available immune exposure information was CMV serostatus. Common viral pathogens seemed, in a later analysis, to connect with several of the most significant clusters.

Details on this clone: Its antigen remains unknown.

Germline CDR1 and CDR2: SGHAT and FQNNGV. Trimming removed 1 base at V and 0 bases at J, with 9 bases between. The CDR3 consists of 16 residues. The sample consisted of PBMCs. The J gene is TRBJ1-4, the V gene TRBV11-2; maybe TRBD1 (5 bases). This TCR came from a woman between 35 and 50 years old in good health and CMV-seronegative. DNA of the CDR3: TGTGCCAGCAGCTTAGGACAGTCTGCAACTAATGAAAAACTGTTTTTT. Residues: CASSLGQSATNEKLFF.